These T cell receptor beta chains were read from a single sample in a study of T-cell reconstitution after alpha-beta-depleted transplantation in children. Via MiXCR, TCRdb re-called the PCR reads, giving one row per CDR3 protein. Of approximately 500,000 distinct CDR3 sequences listed, over 9.5% are singletons. Source: PBMCs, taken before TCRalphabeta/CD19-depleted stem cell transplant. The receptors originated from a child under 10 years old with inherited bone marrow failure, due to receive a stem cell transplant. The CDR3 runs from the conserved cysteine through the conserved F or W. The D gene is left open where the match is weak. The listing skips clone size in some rows; elsewhere it reads once, few, many or a size class.

TRBJ1-1 | TRBD1 | - | TRBV5-4 | TGTGCCATCGGACAGGGAGGCATGAACACTGAAGCTTTCTTT | CAIGQGGMNTEAFF
TRBJ2-1 | TRBD2 | few | TRBV2 | TGTGCCAGCACCATCGGACTAGCGGGAGGGTACAATGAGCAGTTCTTC | CASTIGLAGGYNEQFF
TRBJ1-5 | TRBD1 | many | TRBV12-3/TRBV12-4 | TGTGCCAGCACCCACGGCGGACAGGGGGCGGATCAGCCCCAGCATTTT | CASTHGGQGADQPQHF
TRBJ2-7 | TRBD2 | - | TRBV20-1 | TGCAGTGCTAAACTAGCGGGAGTGGTAGAGGTGCGGGAGCAGTACTTC | CSAKLAGVVEVREQYF
TRBJ1-6 | TRBD1 | many | TRBV6-1 | TGTGCCAGCAGTGAAGGGACAGGGGGATCACCCCTCCACTTT | CASSEGTGGSPLHF
TRBJ2-7 | - | - | TRBV20-1 | TGCAGTGCTAGAGCCCGCTGGGGAGACTACGAGCAGTACTTC | CSARARWGDYEQYF
TRBJ1-2 | - | many | TRBV20-1 | TGCAGTGCTAGAATGTGGGGGGTTGGCTACACCTTC | CSARMWGVGYTF
TRBJ2-1 | - | - | TRBV2 | TGTGCCAGCGGTTTCCCGGAGCCCTACAATGAGCAGTTCTTC | CASGFPEPYNEQFF
TRBJ1-2 | - | many | TRBV12-3/TRBV12-4 | TGTGCCAGCAGTATGAAACAGGGTGGCTATGGCTACACCTTC | CASSMKQGGYGYTF
TRBJ2-7 | TRBD2 | many | TRBV6-1 | TGTGCCAGCAGACACACACTAGCGTCTACCTACGAGCAGTACTTC | CASRHTLASTYEQYF
TRBJ2-7 | - | many | TRBV7-2 | TGTGCCAGCAGCTTAATGGGTAGCGAGCAGTACTTC | CASSLMGSEQYF
TRBJ2-1 | TRBD2 | - | TRBV19 | TGTGCCAGTAGTATTCACACACGGGGGGGCCTTGAGCAGTTCTTC | CASSIHTRGGLEQFF
TRBJ2-5 | - | - | TRBV5-4 | TGTGCCAGCAGCCTGGCGGTAGCAGGGAAGTTAGAGACCCAGTACTTC | CASSLAVAGKLETQYF
TRBJ2-5 | TRBD2 | many | TRBV7-2 | TGTGCCAGCAGCCCGCCCCGAGCGGGAGGCGGCGAGACCCAGTACTTC | CASSPPRAGGGETQYF
TRBJ2-1 | - | - | TRBV5-4 | TGTGCCAGCAGCTCTAGCGGAGGGGGGTACAATGAGCAGTTCTTC | CASSSSGGGYNEQFF
TRBJ2-3 | TRBD2 | - | TRBV19 | TGTGCCAGTAGGTGGTCTAGCGGGAGTTTCGCTGGAGATACGCAGTATTTT | CASRWSSGSFAGDTQYF
TRBJ2-3 | TRBD1 | many | TRBV7-9 | TGTGCCAGCAGCCCGGACAGGGGCGGCACAGATACGCAGTATTTT | CASSPDRGGTDTQYF
TRBJ2-4 | - | many | TRBV20-1 | TGCAGTGCTACCCTAGAAGGGCATTTAGCCAAAAACATTCAGTACTTC | CSATLEGHLAKNIQYF
TRBJ2-1 | TRBD2 | many | TRBV20-1 | TGCAGTGCTAGTTGGGAGCGGGAGTTGCGGAATGAGCAGTTCTTC | CSASWERELRNEQFF
TRBJ2-5 | - | few | TRBV6-2/TRBV6-3 | TGTGCCAGCAGTTATATAGAAGAGACCCAGTACTTC | CASSYIEETQYF
TRBJ2-7 | - | many | TRBV20-1 | TGCAGTGCTAGAGATCGGAGAAACGAGCAGTACTTC | CSARDRRNEQYF
TRBJ2-5 | - | many | TRBV7-2 | TGTGCCAGCAGCCCCCATTTACCGACCCAGTACTTC | CASSPHLPTQYF
TRBJ2-1 | TRBD2 | many | TRBV5-1 | TGCGCCAGCAGCTCCGCGGGAGGAACCTACAATGAGCAGTTCTTC | CASSSAGGTYNEQFF
TRBJ2-7 | TRBD2 | many | TRBV7-9 | TGTGCCAGCAGCTTATCTCGGCTAGCGGGAGGTGAGCAGTACTTC | CASSLSRLAGGEQYF
TRBJ2-1 | - | - | TRBV20-1 | TGCAGTGCTAGAGATTATCATGCCAAAAGCGGACGTAATGAGCAGTTCTTC | CSARDYHAKSGRNEQFF
TRBJ2-5 | - | many | TRBV12-3/TRBV12-4 | TGTGCCAGCAGTTTGAGCCGACAGGTCCAAGAGACCCAGTACTTC | CASSLSRQVQETQYF
TRBJ2-5 | - | many | TRBV28 | TGTGCCAGCAGTTTACCCCGGACAGACGCGTACCAAGAGACCCAGTACTTC | CASSLPRTDAYQETQYF
TRBJ2-5 | TRBD2 | few | TRBV19 | TGTGCCAGTAGTAGACTAGCTCGAGAGACCCAGTACTTC | CASSRLARETQYF
TRBJ2-1 | TRBD2 | - | TRBV20-1 | TGCAGTGCTAGAGAAAGAGGACTAGCGGGAGTCCTATACAATGAGCAGTTCTTC | CSARERGLAGVLYNEQFF
TRBJ1-4 | TRBD1 | few | TRBV20-1 | TGCAGTGCTAGTCCGACAGGGGGCTATGAAAAACTGTTTTTT | CSASPTGGYEKLFF
TRBJ2-7 | - | many | TRBV6-2/TRBV6-3 | TGTGCCAGCAGTTATTATAAACTCCAGGGGTCCTACGAGCAGTACTTC | CASSYYKLQGSYEQYF
TRBJ2-7 | TRBD2 | many | TRBV5-4 | TGTGCCAGCAGCTTGGGCCCCGGACTAGCGGGAGGGGGCTTCTACGAGCAGTACTTC | CASSLGPGLAGGGFYEQYF
TRBJ2-3 | TRBD2 | few | TRBV3-1 | TGTGCCAGCAGCCAAGGATGGAGCGGGAGTTTGCTCCGAGGCGGCACAGATACGCAGTATTTT | CASSQGWSGSLLRGGTDTQYF
TRBJ2-5 | TRBD1 | many | TRBV29-1 | TGCAGCGCCCCACAGGGGGTCGAAGAGACCCAGTACTTC | CSAPQGVEETQYF
TRBJ1-2 | - | few | TRBV20-1 | TGCAGTGCTTGGTTACTCTGGGCTAACTATGGCTACACCTTC | CSAWLLWANYGYTF
TRBJ2-3 | TRBD2 | many | TRBV20-1 | TGCAGTGCCCAGGGACTAGCGGACACAGATACGCAGTATTTT | CSAQGLADTDTQYF
TRBJ2-1 | - | many | TRBV29-1 | TGCAGCGTTTCCCCGGGACTTTGGACGGTCTACAATGAGCAGTTCTTC | CSVSPGLWTVYNEQFF
TRBJ2-1 | - | many | TRBV20-1 | TGCAGTGCCGGGCGGGAATACAATGAGCAGTTCTTC | CSAGREYNEQFF
TRBJ2-2 | - | - | TRBV6-5 | TGTGCCAGCAGTCACTGGAGCCTAACTCTTTCGGAGGGCCGGAACACCGGGGAGCTGTTTTTT | CASSHWSLTLSEGRNTGELFF
TRBJ2-5 | - | - | TRBV21-1 | TGTGCCAGCAGCCCTAGCGGGAACGCCGCACGAGAGACCCAGTACTTC | CASSPSGNAARETQYF
TRBJ2-2 | TRBD2 | many | TRBV14 | TGTGCCAGCAGCTCCGGACTAGCGCGCACCGGGGAGCTGTTTTTT | CASSSGLARTGELFF
TRBJ1-2 | TRBD1 | few | TRBV29-1 | TGCAGCGTTCCCGCCGGGACAGTCTATGGCTACACCTTC | CSVPAGTVYGYTF
TRBJ1-5 | - | many | TRBV12-3/TRBV12-4 | TGTGCCAGCAGTTTAGATATTATTCGGTACAGATCGATCCAGCATTTT | CASSLDIIRYRSIQHF
TRBJ2-3 | TRBD1 | many | TRBV10-3 | TGTGCCATCAGTGACCCGGGACAGGGGGCTGTCACAGATACGCAGTATTTT | CAISDPGQGAVTDTQYF
TRBJ2-2 | - | many | TRBV7-9 | TGTGCCAGCAGCCCCTTCGGGGGATCCACCGGGGAGCTGTTTTTT | CASSPFGGSTGELFF
TRBJ2-3 | - | few | TRBV10-3 | TGTGCCATCAGTGAACCCGGCTTCCCCCCGCAGTATTTT | CAISEPGFPPQYF
TRBJ2-7 | - | many | TRBV14 | TGTGCCAGCAGCCAGACCCACTTTCCGACCTACGAGCAGTACTTC | CASSQTHFPTYEQYF
TRBJ2-7 | - | - | TRBV2 | TGTGCCATCTCCCGCAGCCCCCCCGAGGGGGGGCTATTCTACGAGCAGTACTTC | CAISRSPPEGGLFYEQYF
TRBJ2-5 | TRBD2 | - | TRBV7-9 | TGTGCCAGCAGCTTAACGCTGCTAGCGGGAGTGAGGTACCAAGAGACCCAGTACTTC | CASSLTLLAGVRYQETQYF
TRBJ1-2 | - | - | TRBV5-5 | TGTGCCAGCAGCTTGGCCTGGGAACGAAACACCTTC | CASSLAWERNTF
TRBJ2-7 | - | many | TRBV7-6 | TGTGCCAGCAGCTTAGCGAAAGGGGCCGAGCAGTACTTC | CASSLAKGAEQYF
TRBJ1-4 | - | many | TRBV12-3/TRBV12-4 | TGTGCCAGCAGCCCCCACAGGAGTAATGAAAAACTGTTTTTT | CASSPHRSNEKLFF
TRBJ1-2 | - | - | TRBV11-2 | TGTGCCAGCAGCTTAGGACAGGTGTACTATGGCTACACCTTC | CASSLGQVYYGYTF
TRBJ2-1 | - | many | TRBV2 | TGTGCCAGCAGTGGGAGCAGCTCCTACAATGAGCAGTTCTTC | CASSGSSSYNEQFF
TRBJ2-3 | - | many | TRBV29-1 | TGCAGCCCTCATGGGGTCTCAGATACGCAGTATTTT | CSPHGVSDTQYF